Below are 8 T cell receptor beta chains sequenced from a single sample in a study of regulatory T cells in long-lasting Graves disease. Construction of the TCR beta libraries employed iRepertoire HTBI primers in conjunction with Arm-PCR of CDR3 regions. MiXCR, run by TCRdb on the multiplex PCR reads, gives a single entry per CDR3 protein. The repertoire holds over 400,000 distinct CDR3 sequences, with 14% as singletons. As to time point: newly diagnosed GD, antithyroid drugs for less than 3 months. Preparation of the TCR library used RNA extracted from PBMCs. The same sample was also studied in work on T cells in Graves' hyperthyroidism and ophthalmopathy.

The sample here was peripheral blood mononuclear cells (PBMCs), taken at new diagnosis, from a patient treated with antithyroid drugs. The receptor set was obtained from a woman aged 45-65 years with Graves disease.

Points on this clonotype: Since a much larger clone is just one base distant, this may be a read error. This chain joins TRBV28 and TRBJ2-2; 7 bases fit TRBD2. CDR1 is MDHEN, CDR2 SYDVKM, per germline. This CDR3 is built from 17 residues. With V trimmed by 5 bases and J by 3 bases, 12 bases remained unmatched. CDR3: CASSINAGERDTGELFF. The CDR3 nucleotides are TGTGCCAGCAGTATCAACGCGGGAGAGAGGGACACCGGGGAGCTGTTTTTT.

The table lists this clonotype with many counts. V is TRBV28 and J is TRBJ2-1; 7 bases map to TRBD2. The CDR3 is 15 residues long. In germline, CDR1 is MDHEN, CDR2 SYDVKM. Losses at the gene ends were 5 bases for V and 1 base for J; bases not matched to a gene: 5. This chain's CDR3 is CASSKTAGSYNEQFF. DNA of the CDR3: TGTGCCAGCAGTAAAACAGCGGGATCCTACAATGAGCAGTTCTTC.

At least ten counts were recorded for this clonotype. This chain links TRBV7-2 with TRBJ2-7, with D unresolved. V gave up 0 bases and J gave up 3 bases, with 12 bases separating them. The CDR3 runs 15 residues. Germline CDR1 and CDR2: SGHTA and FQGNSA. CDR3 bases: TGTGCCAGCAGCTTAGCGCGTGATGTCGGCTACGAGCAGTACTTC. Its translation is CASSLARDVGYEQYF. The full variable domain, its missing parts supplied by reference TRBV7-2 and TRBJ2-7, is GAGVSQSPSNKVTEKGKDVELRCDPISGHTALYWYRQSLGQGLEFLIYFQGNSAPDKSGLPSDRFSAERTGGSVSTLTIQRTQQEDSAVYLCASSLARDVGYEQYFGPGTRLTVT.

Many counts were recorded for this clonotype. The rearrangement links TRBV28 to TRBJ2-1; D uncertain. CDR1 MDHEN and CDR2 SYDVKM come from the germline V gene. The CDR3 consists of 14 residues. Trimming removed 2 bases at V and 8 bases at J, with 13 bases between. The CDR3 sequence is CASSLEAAGYEQFF. CDR3 in DNA: TGTGCCAGCAGTTTAGAGGCCGCAGGCTATGAGCAGTTCTTC. The whole variable domain, filled in from reference TRBV28 and TRBJ2-1, reads DVKVTQSSRYLVKRTGEKVFLECVQDMDHENMFWYRQDPGLGLRLIYFSYDVKMKEKGDIPEGYSVSREKKERFSLILESASTNQTSMYLCASSLEAAGYEQFFGPGTRLTVL.

This clonotype was picked up a small number of times. This chain connects TRBV7-8 to TRBJ2-2; D possibly corresponds to TRBD2 (9 bases). V was clipped by 4 bases and J by 1 base, with 22 bases between them. The CDR3 sequence is 19 residues long. Germline V gene lookup returns CDR1 SGHVS and CDR2 FQNEAQ. The CDR3 reads CASSSSRQGTSLNTGELFF. CDR3 sequence (DNA): TGTGCCAGCAGCTCATCCAGACAGGGGACTAGCTTGAACACCGGGGAGCTGTTTTTT.

This clonotype was detected ten times or more. The chain links TRBV28 to TRBJ2-5; 7 nucleotides align to TRBD2. V gave up 6 bases and J gave up 2 bases; unmatched junction bases: 12. The CDR3 contains 16 residues. CDR1 MDHEN and CDR2 SYDVKM come from the germline V gene. CDR3 nucleotide sequence: TGTGCCAGCAGCAATCCGCGGGGGTCGGGGCAAGAGACCCAGTACTTC. It specifies CASSNPRGSGQETQYF.

At least ten counts were recorded for this clonotype. V is TRBV2 and J is TRBJ1-1; D is ambiguous. Trimming shortened V by 7 bases and J by 1 base, and 13 bases separated the two germline ends. CDR1 and CDR2 from the germline V gene are SNHLY and FYNNEI. The CDR3 spans 14 residues. The CDR3 nucleotides read TGTGCCAGCACTAAGGACGGATGGAACACTGAAGCTTTCTTT. Residues: CASTKDGWNTEAFF.

This clonotype came up many times. This chain uses TRBV7-2 with TRBJ2-7; 7 bases fit TRBD2. Germline CDR1 SGHTA, CDR2 FQGNSA. J was trimmed by 4 bases and V by 1 base; bases with no gene match: 7. The CDR3 covers 15 residues. CDR3 sequence (DNA): TGTGCCAGCAGCTTAGTGACTAGCAGTGGTTACGAGCAGTACTTC. Translated, it gives CASSLVTSSGYEQYF.